The TCR beta chain described here comes from a study of technical replicates of blood from a few donors. The assay was immunoSEQ multiplex PCR, and TCRdb's table has in-frame clones only and misses some. In the table there are 65,000 to 90,000 clones, over 90% of which are singletons. Germline V CDR1 and CDR2: MDHEN, SYDVKM. The CDR3 has 10 residues. The germline V and J ends were trimmed by 4 bases and 8 bases, with 5 bases remaining between them. This sequence was found in a human donor in good health. Sequencing used T cells isolated from PBMCs. The rearrangement links TRBV28 to TRBJ1-2; D is ambiguous. CDR3 sequence reads: CASSWRGYTF. In DNA form, the CDR3 reads TGTGCCAGCAGTTGGAGAGGCTACACCTTC.